This entry lists 14 T cell receptor beta chains sequenced from one sample in a study of CD8+CD57+ T cells in acquired aplastic anemia. TCR beta VDJ and CDR3 were profiled, and genomic DNA was the template. TCRdb re-derived calls from the reads in MiXCR, one entry per CDR3 protein. The sample includes about 220,000 distinct CDR3 sequences, 34% of them seen just once. Sequences were obtained from sorted CD4+, CD8+, or CD8+CD57+ T cells (not recorded which) from PBMCs. These receptors all come from a human donor in good health, serving as a control.

This clonotype has more than one count but fewer than ten. The chain links TRBV7-9 to TRBJ2-1; D gene uncertain. The V end lost 5 bases, the J end lost 3 bases, and 20 bases lay between the germline ends. CDR1 and CDR2 (germline): SEHNR, FQNEAQ (reference sequence). The length of the CDR3 is 17 residues. CDR3 residues: CASSPRVREQDYNEQFF. The CDR3 DNA is TGTGCCAGCAGCCCCCGGGTCAGAGAGCAAGACTACAATGAGCAGTTCTTC.

The V call is TRBV13, the J call TRBJ1-1; D might be TRBD1 (5 bases). V dropped 2 bases and J dropped 4 bases, with 17 bases sitting between them. Germline V lookup: CDR1 PRHDT, CDR2 FYEKMQ (reference sequence). This CDR3 comprises 16 residues. The CDR3 protein is CASSLRGRGDSTEAFF. CDR3 nucleotide sequence: TGTGCCAGCAGCTTACGCGGGAGGGGTGATAGCACTGAAGCTTTCTTT.

The chain carries TRBV10-3 and TRBJ2-5; tentatively, D is TRBD1 (6 bases). This CDR3 contains 13 residues. The germline gives CDR1 ENHRY, CDR2 SYGVKD. V gave up 7 bases and J gave up 2 bases, with 11 bases separating them. The CDR3 DNA is TGTGCCATCACTAGGACAGAGCAAGAGACCCAGTACTTC. Translation: CAITRTEQETQYF.

This clonotype occurred once. The rearrangement joins TRBV24-1 to TRBJ2-1; 9 positions agree with TRBD2. Germline V gives CDR1 KGHDR, CDR2 SFDVKD. The CDR3 is 16 residues long. With V trimmed by 3 bases and J by 2 bases, 4 bases remained unmatched. CDR3 bases: TGTGCCACCAGTGATCCTAGCGGGGAAACCTACAATGAGCAGTTCTTC. It is translated as CATSDPSGETYNEQFF.

This clonotype was counted at least ten times. The chain uses TRBV7-3 and TRBJ1-1; weak D call: TRBD1 (5 bases). The CDR3 consists of 13 residues. CDR1 and CDR2 (germline): SGHTA, FQGTGA. Trimming stripped 2 bases from V and 7 bases from J, with 11 bases between. Here the CDR3 reads CASSLYAGGEAFF. CDR3 nucleotide sequence: TGTGCCAGCAGCTTATACGCCGGGGGTGAAGCTTTCTTT.

V is TRBV2 and J is TRBJ2-3; 12 nucleotides match TRBD2. CDR3 length: 16 residues. Trimming at V came to 8 bases and at J to 9 bases, leaving 15 bases not matched to a gene. The germline gives CDR1 SNHLY, CDR2 FYNNEI. The CDR3 is CASGDPTSGSLITQYF. In DNA form, the CDR3 reads TGTGCCAGCGGAGACCCGACTAGCGGGAGCCTAATAACGCAGTATTTT.

For this clonotype: A much larger clone sits a single nucleotide away, making a read error possible. CDR3 sequence reads: CASSLSQQTNHGYTF. The CDR3 coding sequence is TGTGCCAGCAGCTTATCGCAACAGACTAACCATGGCTACACCTTC. J is TRBJ1-2 and V is TRBV7-2; D call uncertain. The CDR3 consists of 15 residues. Germline values: CDR1 SGHTA, CDR2 FQGNSA.

There are many counts of this clonotype. The chain combines TRBV20-1 with TRBJ2-3; 10 nucleotides match TRBD1. The V and J ends lost 4 bases and 2 bases, in that order; junction bases with no gene match: 6. There are 15 residues in the CDR3. Germline CDR1 reads DFQATT; CDR2 reads SNEGSKA (reference sequence). CDR3 DNA: TGCAGTGCTAAATCCGGGACAGGGGTCACAGATACGCAGTATTTT. This translates into CSAKSGTGVTDTQYF.

The chain is built from TRBV29-1 and TRBJ1-1; D is undetermined. The CDR3 runs 13 residues. The V gene lost 3 bases and the J gene lost 5 bases, with 13 bases spanning the gap. Germline V gives CDR1 SQVTM, CDR2 ANQGSEA. The DNA for the CDR3 is TGCAGCGTTGATCTTCTTGGGTGGACTGAAGCTTTCTTT. Amino acid sequence: CSVDLLGWTEAFF.

The chain employs TRBV5-1 and TRBJ2-1, with D tentatively TRBD1 (7 bases). The germline gives CDR1 SGHRS, CDR2 YFSETQ. The CDR3 has 13 residues. V was clipped by 7 bases and J by 8 bases, with 16 bases between them. For the CDR3, the DNA is TGCGCCAGCCGCCAGGACAGGAGGGATGAGCAGTTCTTC. The encoded protein is CASRQDRRDEQFF.

This clonotype was seen a few times. The chain employs TRBV6-1 and TRBJ2-7; D is possibly TRBD1 (6 bases). There are 14 residues in the CDR3. Trimming removed 8 bases from V and 2 bases from J, with 16 bases in between. The germline V gene encodes CDR1 MNHNS and CDR2 SASEGT. The CDR3 here is CASLKLEGAYEQYF. CDR3 bases: TGTGCCAGCCTGAAACTCGAGGGGGCCTACGAGCAGTACTTC.

In its sample, this clonotype was seen many times. The chain combines TRBV20-1 with TRBJ2-1, with D perhaps TRBD2 (6 bases). V lost 5 bases and J 0 bases, leaving 20 bases between the germline ends. Per germline, CDR1 DFQATT and CDR2 SNEGSKA (reference sequence). The CDR3 has 17 amino acids. CDR3 residues: CSASGIGERVSYNEQFF. The DNA for the CDR3 is TGCAGTGCTTCCGGCATCGGAGAGCGGGTCTCCTACAATGAGCAGTTCTTC.

This clonotype was detected many times. The rearrangement links TRBV7-9 to TRBJ2-3, with D possibly being TRBD1 (6 bases). V lost 2 bases, J lost 2 bases, and 14 bases lay in between. From germline, CDR1 is SEHNR and CDR2 FQNEAQ (reference sequence). The CDR3 runs 16 residues. This CDR3 is CASSLMGHENTDTQYF. CDR3 nucleotide sequence: TGTGCCAGCAGCTTAATGGGACACGAAAACACAGATACGCAGTATTTT.

The chain is built from TRBV20-1 and TRBJ2-7, with 10 nucleotides matching TRBD1. Germline V gene lookup returns CDR1 DFQATT and CDR2 SNEGSKA (reference sequence). The CDR3 covers 14 residues. V trimming: 3 bases; J trimming: 5 bases; junction bases outside the gene matches: 7. DNA of the CDR3: TGCAGTGCTAGGCCCGGGACAGGGGCCCACGAGCAGTACTTC. Protein sequence: CSARPGTGAHEQYF.